This TCR beta chain derives from a study of blood T cell repertoires in COVID-19. Trimming stripped 1 base from V and 3 bases from J, with 9 bases between. Germline CDR1 and CDR2: SGHTA and FQGNSA. The CDR3 length is 14 residues. Profiling relied on immunoSEQ multiplex PCR, and the TCRdb table lists in-frame clones only, not all of them. The data contain some 330,000 clones, approximately 88% of them singletons. The specimen sequenced was peripheral blood. This chain uses TRBV7-2 with TRBJ1-1; maybe TRBD1 (5 bases). This TCR came from a woman aged 45 to 65 with active or convalescent COVID-19. CDR3 coding DNA: TGTGCCAGCAGCTTAGGGCAGGGCTACACTGAAGCTTTCTTT. It codes for CASSLGQGYTEAFF.